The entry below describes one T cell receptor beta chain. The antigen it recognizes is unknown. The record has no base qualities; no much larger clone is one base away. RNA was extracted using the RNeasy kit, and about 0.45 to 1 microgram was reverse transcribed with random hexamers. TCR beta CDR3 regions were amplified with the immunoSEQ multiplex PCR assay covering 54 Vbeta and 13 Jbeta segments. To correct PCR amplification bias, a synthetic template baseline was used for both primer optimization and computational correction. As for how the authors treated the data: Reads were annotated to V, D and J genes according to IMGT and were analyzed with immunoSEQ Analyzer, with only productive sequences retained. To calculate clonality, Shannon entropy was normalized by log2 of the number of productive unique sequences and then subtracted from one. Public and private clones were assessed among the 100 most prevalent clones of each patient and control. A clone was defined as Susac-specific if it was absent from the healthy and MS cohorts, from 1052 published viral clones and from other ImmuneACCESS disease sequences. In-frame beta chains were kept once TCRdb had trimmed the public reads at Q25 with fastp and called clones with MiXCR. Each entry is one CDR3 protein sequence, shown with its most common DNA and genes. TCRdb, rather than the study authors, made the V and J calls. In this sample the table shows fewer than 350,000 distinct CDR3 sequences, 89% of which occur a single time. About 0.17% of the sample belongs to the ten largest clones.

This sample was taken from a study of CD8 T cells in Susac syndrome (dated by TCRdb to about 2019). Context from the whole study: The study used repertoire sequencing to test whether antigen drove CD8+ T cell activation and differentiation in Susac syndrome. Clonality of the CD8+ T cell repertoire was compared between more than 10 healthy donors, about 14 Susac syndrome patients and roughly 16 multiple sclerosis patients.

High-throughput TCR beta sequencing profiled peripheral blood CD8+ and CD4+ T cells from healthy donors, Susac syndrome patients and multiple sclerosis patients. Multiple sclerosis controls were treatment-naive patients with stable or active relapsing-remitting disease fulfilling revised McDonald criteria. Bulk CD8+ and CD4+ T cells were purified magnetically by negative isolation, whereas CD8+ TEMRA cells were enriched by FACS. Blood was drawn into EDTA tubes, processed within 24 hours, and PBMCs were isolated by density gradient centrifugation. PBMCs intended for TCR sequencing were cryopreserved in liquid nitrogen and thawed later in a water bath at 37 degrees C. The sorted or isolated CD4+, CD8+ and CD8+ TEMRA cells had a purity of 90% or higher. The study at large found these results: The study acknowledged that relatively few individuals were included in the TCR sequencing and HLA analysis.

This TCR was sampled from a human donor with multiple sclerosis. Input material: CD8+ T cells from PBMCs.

The base sequence is TGCAGTGCTAGAGATGTGAGGCGAGGCTACGAGCAGTACTTC. This is translated as CSARDVRRGYEQYF. The V gene is TRBV20-1 and the J gene is TRBJ2-7, with the D segment identity uncertain. V loses 0 bases, J loses 3 bases, and the germline ends lie 12 bases apart. Via the germline V gene (reference sequence), CDR1 is DFQATT and CDR2 SNEGSKA. From its cysteine to its phenylalanine, the CDR3 spans 14 amino acids. Just the 42-base CDR3 DNA is kept, in frame starting at base 1.